The 15 T cell receptor beta chains below come from one sample, sequenced in a study of vaccination effects on CD4 cells after COVID-19. These receptors have no known antigen. Viral peptide pool expansion of antigen-specific CD4+ T cells preceded sequencing in the ViraFEST assay. It was after approximately 11 days of culture that CD4+ T cells were isolated. Subjects were given two BNT162b2 or mRNA-1273 vaccine doses. Sequencing was performed with immunoSEQ multiplex PCR; in TCRdb, only in-frame clones are kept and a portion is missing. The table lists approximately 70,000 clones, about 80% of them singletons. Sequences were derived from CD4+ T cells from PBMCs cultured with HCoV-OC43 spike peptides, sampled after COVID-19 vaccination. The sample's subset: HCoV-OC43 spike overlapping peptide pool stimulation. The receptors derive from a human donor who received a COVID-19 vaccine.

This clone was picked up a small number of times. The CDR3 here is CASSQDPGLGTGELFF. CDR3 nucleotide sequence: TGTGCCAGCAGCCAAGATCCGGGTCTTGGGACCGGGGAGCTGTTTTTT. The chain couples TRBV3-1 (or the pseudogene TRBV3-2) to TRBJ2-2; D gene uncertain. The CDR3 has 16 residues. V was pared by 0 bases and J by 5 bases, with 13 bases between. Germline CDR1 LGHDT, CDR2 YNNKEL (reference sequence).

The V and J genes are TRBV10-1 and TRBJ1-2; no firm D call. V shed 6 bases and J shed 4 bases, with 18 bases lying between them. CDR3 length: 15 amino acids. Germline loops: CDR1 WNHNN, CDR2 SYGVQD (reference sequence). DNA of the CDR3: TGCGCCAGCAGATCCAAAGTCCCCCGTCTCTATGGCTACACCTTC. Its protein product is CASRSKVPRLYGYTF.

This clone was observed a single time. The chain employs TRBV7-6 and TRBJ2-3; 7 bases agree with TRBD1. V lost 5 bases and J lost 2; bases outside the gene matches: 10. The length of the CDR3 is 16 residues. CDR1 is SGHVS, CDR2 FNYEAQ, per germline. The CDR3, as DNA: TGTGCCAGCAGCAAACACCGGGACAGAGACACAGATACGCAGTATTTT. This sequence encodes CASSKHRDRDTDTQYF.

This clone was found a few times. The rearrangement joins TRBV5-1 to TRBJ1-6, with 10 bases that match TRBD1. The CDR3 loop spans 17 amino acids. J lost 1 base, V lost 4 bases, and 5 bases had no gene match. Looked up from germline, CDR1 is SGHRS and CDR2 is YFSETQ. CDR3 nucleotides: TGCGCCAGCAGCAGACAGGGGGCGCAATCCTATAATTCACCCCTCCACTTT. Its protein is CASSRQGAQSYNSPLHF.

V gene TRBV6-5 combines with J gene TRBJ1-2, with 8 bases that match TRBD1. V lost 6 bases, J lost 4 bases, and 7 bases stayed unmatched. The CDR3 sequence is 14 residues long. Germline V gene lookup returns CDR1 MNHEY and CDR2 SVGAGI. CDR3 sequence reads: CASRRTGLGYGYTF. The CDR3 nucleotides are TGTGCCAGCAGAAGGACAGGGTTGGGCTATGGCTACACCTTC.

The rearrangement joins TRBV6-5 to TRBJ2-3; D gene ambiguous. The length of the CDR3 is 14 residues. In germline, CDR1 is MNHEY, CDR2 SVGAGI. Trimming pared 5 bases from V and 0 bases from J, leaving 9 bases between. The CDR3 here is CASSTTVSTDTQYF. The CDR3 DNA follows: TGTGCCAGCAGTACGACCGTGAGCACAGATACGCAGTATTTT.

The V and J genes are TRBV7-8 and TRBJ1-2, with D perhaps TRBD1 (5 bases). Between the trimmed V and J ends, which lost 0 bases and 5 bases, there was a span of 7 bases. CDR3 length: 13 amino acids. Germline assignment: CDR1 SGHVS and CDR2 FQNEAQ. CDR3 protein: CASSLAGAYGYTF. The CDR3 DNA reads TGTGCCAGCAGCTTAGCAGGGGCATATGGCTACACCTTC.

The V and J genes are TRBV2 and TRBJ1-2; D might be TRBD1 (5 bases). The V gene lost 7 bases and the J gene lost 4 bases, with 10 bases spanning the gap. Germline V lookup: CDR1 SNHLY, CDR2 FYNNEI. The CDR3 sequence is 12 residues long. The CDR3 is CASTGTLYGYTF. In DNA, the CDR3 is TGTGCCAGCACAGGGACCCTCTATGGCTACACCTTC.

The chain is built from TRBV7-2 and TRBJ2-1; the match to TRBD2 covers 10 bases. The germline CDR1 and CDR2 sequences are SGHTA and FQGNSA. Trimming cost V 5 bases and J 7 bases; bases outside gene matches: 8. This CDR3 has 15 residues. CDR3 sequence: CASSLTSGAYNEQFF. The CDR3 DNA sequence: TGTGCCAGCAGCCTTACTAGCGGGGCATATAATGAGCAGTTCTTC.

The chain couples TRBV6-6 to TRBJ1-6; 7 positions agree with TRBD1. The V gene end was trimmed by 4 bases and the J gene end by 9 bases; junction bases not matched to a gene: 3. CDR3 length: 13 residues. The germline V gene has CDR1 MNHNY and CDR2 SVGAGI (reference sequence). The CDR3 region is CASSWDSGSPLHF. CDR3 coding DNA: TGTGCCAGCAGTTGGGACAGTGGTTCACCCCTCCACTTT.

This chain connects TRBV6-2 or TRBV6-3 to TRBJ1-5; 9 bases are shared with TRBD1. V was clipped by 5 bases and J by 2 bases; unmatched bases: 1. CDR1 and CDR2 (germline): MNHEY, SVGEGT. CDR3 length equals 14 residues. CDR3 sequence: CASSRTGGNQPQHF. The CDR3 nucleotides read TGTGCCAGCAGTCGGACAGGGGGCAATCAGCCCCAGCATTTT.

This clone was observed a handful of times. This chain connects TRBV2 to TRBJ1-1; 7 nucleotides align to TRBD1. The CDR3 sequence is 14 residues long. In germline, CDR1 is SNHLY, CDR2 FYNNEI. J gave up 1 base and V 8 bases, and 7 bases lay outside the gene matches. CDR3 loop: CASSRDRQNTEAFF. In nucleotides, the CDR3 is TGTGCCAGCTCCCGGGACAGACAGAACACTGAAGCTTTCTTT.

The chain links TRBV10-3 to TRBJ2-7; D unresolved. Trimming shortened V by 3 bases and J by 0 bases, and 12 bases separated the two germline ends. Looked up from germline, CDR1 is ENHRY and CDR2 is SYGVKD. The CDR3 runs to 15 residues. Here the CDR3 DNA reads TGTGCCATCAGTGAACGTTCAGAGAGCTCCTACGAGCAGTACGTC. Amino acids: CAISERSESSYEQYV.

V is TRBV24-1 and J is TRBJ2-2; 8 positions match TRBD2. Germline V gives CDR1 KGHDR, CDR2 SFDVKD. V shed 2 bases, J shed 3 bases, and the junction held 16 bases outside the gene matches. This CDR3 region has 20 residues. CDR3 DNA: TGTGCCACCAGTGATTCATACGGGACATTCTCGCGGGGGGACACCGGGGAGCTGTTTTTT. This encodes CATSDSYGTFSRGDTGELFF.

The chain joins TRBV3-1 (or the pseudogene TRBV3-2) to TRBJ1-2; 8 nucleotides line up with TRBD1. CDR3 size: 13 residues. V gave up 4 bases and J gave up 3 bases; unmatched junction bases: 1. Germline V gene data show CDR1 as LGHDT and CDR2 as YNNKEL (reference sequence). For the CDR3, the DNA is TGTGCCAGCAGCCCGACAGGGGACTATGGCTACACCTTC. Residues: CASSPTGDYGYTF.